Listed here are 26 T cell receptor beta chains from one sample, sequenced in a study of regulatory T cells in long-lasting Graves disease. CDR3 regions were amplified by Arm-PCR using iRepertoire HTBI primers to build TCR beta libraries. TCRdb re-analysed the multiplex PCR reads in MiXCR, keeping a single row per CDR3 protein. Among 200,000 to 250,000 distinct CDR3 sequences listed, approximately 19% were seen once. The time point denotes: newly diagnosed GD, antithyroid drugs for less than 3 months. Preparation of the TCR library used RNA extracted from PBMCs. These same data were also listed under a study on T cells in Graves' hyperthyroidism and ophthalmopathy.

Sequencing was performed on peripheral blood mononuclear cells (PBMCs), taken at new diagnosis, from a patient treated with antithyroid drugs. These TCRs come from a woman in her 30s with Graves disease.

V and J are TRBV3-1 and TRBJ1-2; 9 bases map to TRBD1. Germline lookup yields CDR1 LGHDT and CDR2 YNNKEL (reference sequence). The trim removed 0 bases at V and 6 bases at J, leaving 5 bases unmatched. This CDR3 is built from 15 residues. DNA of the CDR3: TGTGCCAGCAGCCAAGAAGGGACAGGGAGGCATGGCTACACCTTC. This encodes CASSQEGTGRHGYTF.

At least ten counts were recorded for this clonotype. The genes are TRBV5-1 and TRBJ2-7, with D possibly matching TRBD1 (5 bases). Per the germline V gene, CDR1 is SGHRS and CDR2 is YFSETQ. Trimming stripped 2 bases from V and 4 bases from J, with 13 bases between. The CDR3 totals 14 residues. The CDR3 region has the DNA TGCGCCAGCAGCTTTCTAGGGGATGGTTACGAGCAGTACTTC. Amino acid sequence: CASSFLGDGYEQYF.

Comments on this clonotype: The junction differs from germline at one of its ends, possibly a read error. The chain has TRBV30 and TRBJ2-1; D perhaps matches TRBD2 (7 bases). CDR3 length equals 15 residues. Germline loops: CDR1 GTSNPN, CDR2 SVGIG (reference sequence). The CDR3 region has the DNA TGTGCCTGGCGTGTACGCGGGGGCTCCTACAATGAGAAGTTCTTC. Protein product: CAWRVRGGSYNEKFF.

The chain joins TRBV4-1 to TRBJ2-7; D gene unclear. The germline V gene encodes CDR1 MGHRA and CDR2 YSYEKL. This CDR3 is 19 amino acids long. With 3 bases removed from V and 0 bases from J, the gap between germline ends came to 24 bases. The CDR3 nucleotides are TGCGCCAGCAGCCAGGTCTCGGCGGTCTCTGAAGTCCTCTCCTACGAGCAGTACTTC. It codes for CASSQVSAVSEVLSYEQYF.

This clonotype showed up just once. A much more abundant neighbour one base away suggests this may be a read error. This is likely a read error, given that the CDR3 carries no conserved phenylalanine or tryptophan at its end. V and J are TRBV9 and TRBJ1-6; 8 bases fit TRBD1. Germline V gene sequence: CDR1 SGDLS, CDR2 YYNGEE. This CDR3 has 16 amino acids. J was trimmed by 3 bases and V by 2 bases; bases with no gene match: 4. The CDR3 bases are TGTGCCAGCAGCGTGGCACAGGGGGGCTATAATTCACCCCTCCACTCT. Protein sequence: CASSVAQGGYNSPLHS.

This clonotype was seen only a few times. The V gene is TRBV7-9, the J gene TRBJ2-1, with D unresolved. Germline CDR1 is SEHNR and CDR2 is FQNEAQ (reference sequence). V was pared by 10 bases and J by 9 bases, with 13 bases between. This CDR3 is 11 amino acids long. CDR3 coding DNA: TGTGCCACCTCTAGGCTCATTGAGCAGTTCTTC. It specifies CATSRLIEQFF.

This clonotype appeared many times. This chain connects TRBV28 to TRBJ2-2; the D gene is possibly TRBD1 (5 bases). CDR3 length equals 15 residues. Deletions cut 7 bases from V and 4 bases from J, with 16 bases between. The germline V gene has CDR1 MDHEN and CDR2 SYDVKM. CDR3 region: CASTPAGLGTGELFF. In nucleotides, the CDR3 is TGTGCCAGCACCCCGGCAGGGCTTGGCACCGGGGAGCTGTTTTTT.

The rearrangement uses TRBV5-4 and TRBJ2-1; D possibly uses TRBD1 or TRBD2 (5 bases each). Trimming took 4 bases from V and 4 from J, leaving 15 bases between them. This CDR3 contains 15 residues. Germline V CDR1 and CDR2: SGHNT, YYREEE (reference sequence). CDR3 in DNA: TGTGCCAGCAGCCTTAAACGATGGGGGTACAATGAGCAGTTCTTC. Amino acids: CASSLKRWGYNEQFF.

This clonotype showed up just a few times. A far larger clone is off by one base, so a read error is likely. The chain links TRBV27 to TRBJ2-2, with a possible D match to TRBD2 (5 bases). Germline V gene sequence: CDR1 MNHEY, CDR2 SMNVEV (reference sequence). The CDR3 extends over 14 amino acids. V lost 5 bases and J 3 bases, leaving 10 bases between the germline ends. The CDR3 DNA reads TGTGCCAGCAGTGATTTGCGGGACACCGGGGAGCTGTTTTTT. Translating it yields CASSDLRDTGELFF.

This clonotype was found many times. The chain employs TRBV5-6 and TRBJ1-2; D is undetermined. Germline assignment: CDR1 SGHDT and CDR2 YYEEEE. Trimming cost V 0 bases and J 12 bases, with 15 bases left between them. The CDR3 extends over 13 amino acids. The CDR3 DNA follows: TGTGCCAGCAGCTTGGCCTCTGGCGGGAGAAACACCTTC. This translates into CASSLASGGRNTF.

This clonotype was seen ten or more times. The rearrangement links TRBV6-1 to TRBJ1-2, with TRBD1 matching over 7 bases. The CDR3 totals 12 residues. CDR1 and CDR2 from the germline V gene are MNHNS and SASEGT. Trimming took 6 bases from V and 8 from J; bases not matched to a gene: 6. CDR3 bases: TGTGCCAGCAGGAGACAGGGTGGCGGCTACACCTTC. Residues: CASRRQGGGYTF.

The sample holds a few counts of this clonotype. This chain uses TRBV11-2 with TRBJ2-1; possibly TRBD1 for D (6 bases). The V gene lost 5 bases and the J gene lost 8 bases, with 19 bases spanning the gap. Germline V gene data show CDR1 as SGHAT and CDR2 as FQNNGV. The CDR3 covers 15 residues. The CDR3: CASSPEAGVGDEQFF. CDR3 DNA: TGTGCCAGCAGCCCTGAGGCAGGGGTCGGCGATGAGCAGTTCTTC. Drawing the rest from reference TRBV11-2 and TRBJ2-1, the complete variable domain is EAGVAQSPRYKIIEKRQSVAFWCNPISGHATLYWYQQILGQGPKLLIQFQNNGVVDDSQLPKDRFSAERLKGVDSTLKIQPAKLEDSAVYLCASSPEAGVGDEQFFGPGTRLTVL.

This clonotype was seen ten or more times. V is TRBV7-8 and J is TRBJ2-6; 8 bases are a match to TRBD1. This CDR3 has 18 residues. Germline-derived CDR1 and CDR2 are SGHVS and FQNEAQ. After removal of 8 bases from V and 0 bases from J, the junction contained 12 bases not matched to a gene. Here the CDR3 DNA reads TGTGCCAGCCTGGGGCCGGGACAGGAGTTCTCTGGGGCCAACGTCCTGACTTTC. It encodes CASLGPGQEFSGANVLTF. Full variable domain (missing parts from reference TRBV7-8 and TRBJ2-6): GAGVSQSPRYKVAKRGQDVALRCDPISGHVSLFWYQQALGQGPEFLTYFQNEAQLDKSGLPSDRFFAERPEGSVSTLKIQRTQQEDSAVYLCASLGPGQEFSGANVLTFGAGSRLTVL.

This clonotype was observed a handful of times. A much bigger clone sits one base away, suggesting this may be a read error. The chain is built from TRBV10-3 and TRBJ2-3; D gene ambiguous. Looked up from germline, CDR1 is ENHRY and CDR2 is SYGVKD. CDR3 length equals 13 residues. V lost 0 bases and J lost 3, with 4 bases in between. The CDR3 spells CAISESATDTQYF. The CDR3 coding sequence is TGTGCCATCAGTGAGTCAGCGACAGATACGCAGTATTTT.

This clonotype occurred many times. The chain combines TRBV12-3 or TRBV12-4 with TRBJ1-2; D is possibly TRBD1 (5 bases). V lost 7 bases and J lost 8, with 14 bases in between. This CDR3 is 12 amino acids long. CDR3 in amino acids: CASTRGLGGYTF. The DNA of the CDR3 is TGTGCCAGCACCCGGGGACTTGGAGGCTACACCTTC.

CDR3 nucleotides: TGTGCCAGCGAGACCCAGTACTTC. Residues: CASETQYF. The chain has TRBV2 and TRBJ2-5, with D uncertain. Trimming took 8 bases from V and 5 from J, leaving 0 bases between them. This CDR3 is built from 8 residues. The germline V gene has CDR1 SNHLY and CDR2 FYNNEI.

The rearrangement links TRBV6-1 to TRBJ1-6; D might be TRBD1 (5 bases). Germline CDR1 MNHNS, CDR2 SASEGT. V lost 8 bases and J 7 bases, leaving 15 bases between the germline ends. This CDR3 contains 14 residues. CDR3 DNA sequence: TGTGCCAGCGGGTTTGGGGCGCAGAATTCACCCCTCCACTTT. Its protein is CASGFGAQNSPLHF.

This clonotype was counted at least ten times. This chain links TRBV3-1 with TRBJ2-5; the D is unclear. Between the trimmed V and J ends, which lost 1 base and 5 bases, there was a span of 11 bases. The CDR3 length is 14 residues. Germline lookup yields CDR1 LGHDT and CDR2 YNNKEL (reference sequence). This CDR3 reads CASSQGVSHETQYF. The CDR3, as DNA: TGTGCCAGCAGCCAAGGGGTATCCCATGAGACCCAGTACTTC.

This clonotype was seen many times. The V gene is TRBV20-1, the J gene TRBJ2-1; the D gene is possibly TRBD2 (5 bases). Deletions cut 3 bases from V and 8 bases from J, with 11 bases between. The CDR3 has 12 residues. CDR1 and CDR2 (germline): DFQATT, SNEGSKA (reference sequence). The CDR3 loop is CSARPSIDEQFF. The CDR3 DNA sequence: TGCAGTGCTAGGCCTAGCATCGATGAGCAGTTCTTC.

The table lists this clonotype with many counts. This chain links TRBV5-4 with TRBJ2-5; the D gene could be TRBD1 or TRBD2 (6 bases each). V was clipped by 4 bases and J by 2 bases, with 12 bases between them. Germline V gene data show CDR1 as SGHNT and CDR2 as YYREEE (reference sequence). CDR3 length: 14 amino acids. CDR3 bases: TGTGCCAGCAGCGTGGGGGGCTTACAAGAGACCCAGTACTTC. Protein: CASSVGGLQETQYF.

The table lists this clonotype with a count of one. This may come from a read error, since a much larger clone is one base off. This chain links TRBV12-3 or TRBV12-4 with TRBJ2-3; D is uncertain. The better agreement between TRBJ1-1 and the DNA end casts doubt on the J call. The CDR3 is 11 residues long. The CDR3 sequence: CASNLGQEAFF. Here the CDR3 DNA reads TGTGCCAGCAATTTAGGGCAGGAAGCTTTCTTT.

This clonotype was picked up many times. The CDR3: CASSKYEQYF. In DNA, the CDR3 is TGTGCCAGCTCTAAATACGAGCAGTACTTC. J is TRBJ2-7 and V is TRBV9; D ambiguous. CDR1 is SGDLS and CDR2 is YYNGEE in the germline V gene. This CDR3 has 10 amino acids. Trimming took 7 bases from V and 4 from J, leaving 6 bases between them.

This clonotype was seen at least ten times. The CDR3 nucleotides are TGTGCCAGCAGCTTCTCTTTCAGGGGGGACGAGCAGTACTTC. Translation: CASSFSFRGDEQYF. The chain recombines TRBV11-3 with TRBJ2-7; D perhaps matches TRBD1 (7 bases). V lost 3 bases and J lost 5, with 14 bases in between. This CDR3 contains 14 residues. The germline V gene has CDR1 SGHNT and CDR2 YENEEA.

The sample holds many counts of this clonotype. The chain employs TRBV2 and TRBJ1-5; perhaps TRBD1 as D (6 bases). From germline, CDR1 is SNHLY and CDR2 FYNNEI. The V gene lost 3 bases and the J gene lost 7 bases, with 16 bases spanning the gap. The CDR3 consists of 15 residues. CDR3 region: CASSDSGGQGQPQHF. CDR3 bases: TGTGCCAGCAGTGATAGTGGGGGGCAGGGCCAGCCCCAGCATTTT.

In the case of this clonotype: A far larger clone is a single base away, which makes a read error likely. The chain recombines TRBV2 with TRBJ2-7; D uncertain. Trimming left V 5 bases short and J 7 bases short, with 15 bases between. This CDR3 is 13 amino acids long. The germline V gene has CDR1 SNHLY and CDR2 FYNNEI. The CDR3 DNA follows: TGTGCCAGCAGTCCCGCCCTCTACAATGAGCAGTACTTC. This sequence encodes CASSPALYNEQYF.

This clonotype has ten or more counts. The rearrangement joins TRBV6-2 or TRBV6-3 to TRBJ2-5; the match to TRBD1 covers 8 bases. The germline gives CDR1 MNHEY, CDR2 SVGEGT. This CDR3 comprises 14 residues. V trimming: 5 bases; J trimming: 4 bases; junction bases outside the gene matches: 6. The CDR3 bases are TGTGCCAGCAGTGAGGTAGGGACAGGAGAGACCCAGTACTTC. Its translation is CASSEVGTGETQYF.